The clone carrying this T cell receptor (beta chain) occurred once. Antigen specificity is unknown. After isolation, RNA underwent reverse transcription to generate cDNA as the sequencing template. Assay: immunoSEQ multiplex PCR; the TCRdb copy retains only in-frame clones and omits some. This sample has over 150,000 clones; about 60% occur once, and the top ten carry approximately 14%. The sample's treatment: oral pan-JAK inhibitor, 5-10 mg twice daily. The sample belongs to a study of CD8+ T cells in alopecia areata. CDR1 is SGHDT and CDR2 is YYEEEE in the germline V gene. V lost 4 bases and J lost 8; bases outside the gene matches: 15. The CDR3 contains 17 residues. Study-wide results and limits: The study found higher clonality in lesional than normal scalp, especially in alopecia totalis/universalis. A single nonresponder leaves the baseline CD8+ expansion link to response uncertain.

The sequence was collected from a human donor with alopecia areata. The specimen comprised CD4+ T cells sorted from blood, sampled at week 24, from a patient treated with tofacitinib. This rearrangement joins TRBV5-6 to TRBJ1-2, with TRBD1 matching over 12 bases. CDR3 loop: CASSPLAGTGGIGGYTF. The CDR3 DNA follows: TGTGCCAGCAGCCCATTGGCCGGGACAGGGGGCATTGGAGGCTACACCTTC.